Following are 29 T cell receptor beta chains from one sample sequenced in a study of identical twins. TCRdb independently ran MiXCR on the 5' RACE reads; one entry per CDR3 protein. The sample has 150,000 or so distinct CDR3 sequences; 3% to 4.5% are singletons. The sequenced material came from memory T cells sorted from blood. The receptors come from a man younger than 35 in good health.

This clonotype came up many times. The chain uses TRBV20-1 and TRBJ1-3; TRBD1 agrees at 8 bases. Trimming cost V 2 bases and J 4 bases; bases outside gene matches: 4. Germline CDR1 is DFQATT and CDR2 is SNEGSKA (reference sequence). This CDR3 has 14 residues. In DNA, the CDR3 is TGCAGTGCTAGACCCAGGGGGCGCGGAAACACCATATATTTT. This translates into CSARPRGRGNTIYF.

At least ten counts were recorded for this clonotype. This CDR3 reads CSTRDRDAGELFF. The CDR3 DNA reads as TGCAGCACAAGGGACAGGGACGCCGGGGAGCTGTTTTTT. J is TRBJ2-2 and V is TRBV29-1; 9 nucleotides line up with TRBD1. Germline V gene sequence: CDR1 SQVTM, CDR2 ANQGSEA. Germline trimming cut 8 bases from V and 6 bases from J; bases unmatched to any gene: 7. The CDR3 runs to 13 residues.

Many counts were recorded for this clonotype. The CDR3 DNA sequence: TGCAGCGTTGATACGCGTACCAGGGGCCAAAACATTCAGTACTTC. It yields the protein CSVDTRTRGQNIQYF. The V gene is TRBV29-1, the J gene TRBJ2-4; D is perhaps TRBD1 (6 bases). Germline-derived CDR1 and CDR2 are SQVTM and ANQGSEA. The CDR3 is 15 amino acids. With 3 bases removed from V and 5 bases from J, the gap between germline ends came to 17 bases.

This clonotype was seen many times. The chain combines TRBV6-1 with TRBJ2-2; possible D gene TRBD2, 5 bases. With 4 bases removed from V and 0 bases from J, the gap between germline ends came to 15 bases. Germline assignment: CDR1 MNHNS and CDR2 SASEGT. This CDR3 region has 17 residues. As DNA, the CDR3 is TGTGCCAGCAGTGCGCAAGCGAGGGTTGCGAACACCGGGGAGCTGTTTTTT. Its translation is CASSAQARVANTGELFF.

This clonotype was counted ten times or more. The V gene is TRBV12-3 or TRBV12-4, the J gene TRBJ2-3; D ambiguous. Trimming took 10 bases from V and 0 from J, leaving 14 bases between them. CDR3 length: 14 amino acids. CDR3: CATTGRLSTDTQYF. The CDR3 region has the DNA TGTGCCACCACTGGGCGCCTGAGCACAGATACGCAGTATTTT.

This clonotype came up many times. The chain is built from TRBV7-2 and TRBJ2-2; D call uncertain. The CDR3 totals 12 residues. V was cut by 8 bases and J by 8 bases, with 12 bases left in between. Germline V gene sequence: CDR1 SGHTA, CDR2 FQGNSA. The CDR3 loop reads CASSPPAGELFF. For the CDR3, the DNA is TGTGCCAGCTCCCCCCCTGCTGGGGAGCTGTTTTTT.

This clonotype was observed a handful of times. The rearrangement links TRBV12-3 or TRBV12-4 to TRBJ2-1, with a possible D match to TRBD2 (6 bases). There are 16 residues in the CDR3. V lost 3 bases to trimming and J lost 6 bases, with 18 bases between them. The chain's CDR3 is CASSLTGGTPGNEQFF. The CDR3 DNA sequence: TGTGCCAGCAGTTTGACGGGCGGGACTCCGGGCAATGAGCAGTTCTTC.

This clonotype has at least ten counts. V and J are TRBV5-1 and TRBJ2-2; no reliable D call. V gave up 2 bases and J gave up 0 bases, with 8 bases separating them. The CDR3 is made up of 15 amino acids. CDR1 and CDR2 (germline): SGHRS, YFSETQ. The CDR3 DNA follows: TGCGCCAGCAGCTTTGACACCGCGAACACCGGGGAGCTGTTTTTT. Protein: CASSFDTANTGELFF.

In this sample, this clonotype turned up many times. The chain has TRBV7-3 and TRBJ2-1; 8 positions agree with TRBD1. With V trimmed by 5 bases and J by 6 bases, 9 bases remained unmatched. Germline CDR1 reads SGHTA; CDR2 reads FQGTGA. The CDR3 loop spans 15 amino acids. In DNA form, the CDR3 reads TGTGCCAGCAGCCCTCCAGGGGGCGCGGGCAATGAGCAGTTCTTC. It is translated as CASSPPGGAGNEQFF.

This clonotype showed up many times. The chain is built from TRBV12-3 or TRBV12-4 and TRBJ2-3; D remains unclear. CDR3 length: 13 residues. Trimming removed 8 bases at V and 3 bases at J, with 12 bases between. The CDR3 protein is CASEADRTDTQYF. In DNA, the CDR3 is TGTGCCAGCGAGGCGGATCGAACAGATACGCAGTATTTT.

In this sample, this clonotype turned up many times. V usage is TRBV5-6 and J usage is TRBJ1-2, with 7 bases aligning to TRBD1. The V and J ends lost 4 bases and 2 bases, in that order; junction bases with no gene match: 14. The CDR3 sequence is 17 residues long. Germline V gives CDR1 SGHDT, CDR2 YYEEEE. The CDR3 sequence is CASSLRGPHFPNYGYTF. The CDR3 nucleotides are TGTGCCAGCAGCCTGAGGGGGCCCCATTTTCCCAACTATGGCTACACCTTC.

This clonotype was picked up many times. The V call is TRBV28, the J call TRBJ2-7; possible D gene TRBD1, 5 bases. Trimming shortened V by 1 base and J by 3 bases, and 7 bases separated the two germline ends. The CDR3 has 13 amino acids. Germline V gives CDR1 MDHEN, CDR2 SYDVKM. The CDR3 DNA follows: TGTGCCAGCAGTTTATACCAGGGCTACGAGCAGTACTTC. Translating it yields CASSLYQGYEQYF.

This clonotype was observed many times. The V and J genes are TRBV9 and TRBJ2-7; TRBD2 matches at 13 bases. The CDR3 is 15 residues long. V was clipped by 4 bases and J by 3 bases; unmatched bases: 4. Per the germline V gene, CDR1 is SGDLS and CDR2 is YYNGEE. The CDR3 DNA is TGTGCCAGCAGCACGGGGACTAGCGGGAACTACGAGCAGTACTTC. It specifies CASSTGTSGNYEQYF.

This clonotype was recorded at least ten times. Here the CDR3 reads CASIGRNINEKLFF. The CDR3 DNA is TGTGCCAGCATCGGGAGGAATATTAATGAAAAACTGTTTTTT. The chain recombines TRBV6-1 with TRBJ1-4; D unresolved. The CDR3 contains 14 residues. CDR1 is MNHNS and CDR2 is SASEGT in the germline V gene. The V end was cut by 7 bases, the J end by 4 bases, with 13 bases between.

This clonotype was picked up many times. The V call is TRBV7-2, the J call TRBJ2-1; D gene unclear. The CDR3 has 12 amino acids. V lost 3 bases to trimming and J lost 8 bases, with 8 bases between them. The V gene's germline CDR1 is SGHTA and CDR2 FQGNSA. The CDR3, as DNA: TGTGCCAGCAGCTTGATCAGGTATGAGCAGTTCTTC. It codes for CASSLIRYEQFF.

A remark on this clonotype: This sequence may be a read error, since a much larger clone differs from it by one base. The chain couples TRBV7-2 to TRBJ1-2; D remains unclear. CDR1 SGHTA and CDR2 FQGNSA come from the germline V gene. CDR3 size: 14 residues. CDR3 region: CDSRKAADFYGYTF. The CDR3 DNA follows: TGTGACAGCAGGAAGGCCGCGGACTTCTATGGCTACACCTTC.

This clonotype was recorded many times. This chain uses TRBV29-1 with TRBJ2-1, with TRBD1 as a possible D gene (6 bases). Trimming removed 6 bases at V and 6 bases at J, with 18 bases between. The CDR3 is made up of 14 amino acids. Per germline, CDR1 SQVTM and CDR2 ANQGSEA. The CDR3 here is CSVLNRDNGNEQFF. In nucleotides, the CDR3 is TGCAGCGTCCTCAACCGGGACAACGGCAATGAGCAGTTCTTC.

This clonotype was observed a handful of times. CDR3 coding DNA: TGTGCCAGCAGCCCCCGGGACAGAAGTCTCACCTACAATGAGCAGTTCTTC. Protein: CASSPRDRSLTYNEQFF. V and J are TRBV7-9 and TRBJ2-1; 7 bases match TRBD1. With V trimmed by 5 bases and J by 2 bases, 12 bases remained unmatched. The CDR3 totals 17 residues. Germline V gene lookup returns CDR1 SEHNR and CDR2 FQNEAQ (reference sequence).

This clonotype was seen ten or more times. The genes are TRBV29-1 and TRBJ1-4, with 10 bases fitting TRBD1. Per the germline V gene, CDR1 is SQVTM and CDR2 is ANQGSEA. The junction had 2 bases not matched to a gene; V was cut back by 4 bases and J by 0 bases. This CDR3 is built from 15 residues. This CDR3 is CSVGDRGTTNEKLFF. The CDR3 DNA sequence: TGCAGCGTTGGGGACAGGGGTACAACTAATGAAAAACTGTTTTTT.

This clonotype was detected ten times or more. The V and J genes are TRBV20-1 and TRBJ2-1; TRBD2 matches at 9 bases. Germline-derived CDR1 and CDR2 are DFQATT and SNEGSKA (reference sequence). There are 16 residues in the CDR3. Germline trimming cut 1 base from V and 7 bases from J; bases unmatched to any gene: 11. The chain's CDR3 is CSARGRSGRPGNEQFF. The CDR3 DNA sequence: TGCAGTGCTAGAGGGCGCAGCGGGAGGCCGGGGAATGAGCAGTTCTTC.

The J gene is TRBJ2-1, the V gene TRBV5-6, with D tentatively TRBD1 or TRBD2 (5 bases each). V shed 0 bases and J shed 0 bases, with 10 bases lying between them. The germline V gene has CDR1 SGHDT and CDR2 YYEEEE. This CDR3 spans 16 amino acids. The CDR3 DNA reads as TGTGCCAGCAGCTTGGCACGGGGCTTCTCCTACAATGAGCAGTTCTTC. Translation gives CASSLARGFSYNEQFF.

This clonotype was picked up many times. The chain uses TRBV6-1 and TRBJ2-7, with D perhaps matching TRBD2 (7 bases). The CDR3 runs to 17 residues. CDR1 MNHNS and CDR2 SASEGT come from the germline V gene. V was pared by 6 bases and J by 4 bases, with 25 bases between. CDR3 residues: CASSSGTLDRSGYEQYV. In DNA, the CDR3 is TGTGCCAGCAGCAGCGGGACACTCGACCGTTCTGGGTACGAGCAGTACGTC.

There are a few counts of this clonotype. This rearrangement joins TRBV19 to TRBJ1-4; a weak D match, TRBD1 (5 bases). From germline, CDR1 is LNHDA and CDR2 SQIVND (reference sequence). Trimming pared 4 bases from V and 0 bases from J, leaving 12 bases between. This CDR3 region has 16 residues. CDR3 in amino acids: CASSTDLTATNEKLFF. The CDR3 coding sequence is TGTGCCAGTAGTACCGATTTGACAGCAACTAATGAAAAACTGTTTTTT. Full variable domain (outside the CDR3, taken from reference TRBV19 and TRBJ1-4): DGGITQSPKYLFRKEGQNVTLSCEQNLNHDAMYWYRQDPGQGLRLIYYSQIVNDFQKGDIAEGYSVSREKKESFPLTVTSAQKNPTAFYLCASSTDLTATNEKLFFGSGTQLSVL.

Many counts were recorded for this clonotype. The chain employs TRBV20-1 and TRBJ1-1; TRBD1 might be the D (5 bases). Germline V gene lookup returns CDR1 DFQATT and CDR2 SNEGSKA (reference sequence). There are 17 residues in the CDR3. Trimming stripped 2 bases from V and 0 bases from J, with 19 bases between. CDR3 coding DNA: TGCAGTGCTAGAACCCCAGGTGGGGCCGAAATGAACACTGAAGCTTTCTTT. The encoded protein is CSARTPGGAEMNTEAFF.

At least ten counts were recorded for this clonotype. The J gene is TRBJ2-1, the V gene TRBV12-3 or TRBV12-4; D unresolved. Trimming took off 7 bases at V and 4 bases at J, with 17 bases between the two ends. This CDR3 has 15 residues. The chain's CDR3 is CASNPGWRLYNEQFF. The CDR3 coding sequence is TGTGCCAGCAACCCTGGTTGGCGGCTGTACAATGAGCAGTTCTTC.

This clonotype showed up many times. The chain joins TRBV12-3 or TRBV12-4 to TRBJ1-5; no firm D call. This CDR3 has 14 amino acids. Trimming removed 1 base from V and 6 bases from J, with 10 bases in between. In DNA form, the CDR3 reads TGTGCCAGCAGTTTAGGGCCGACCGGTCAGCCCCAGCATTTT. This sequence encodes CASSLGPTGQPQHF.

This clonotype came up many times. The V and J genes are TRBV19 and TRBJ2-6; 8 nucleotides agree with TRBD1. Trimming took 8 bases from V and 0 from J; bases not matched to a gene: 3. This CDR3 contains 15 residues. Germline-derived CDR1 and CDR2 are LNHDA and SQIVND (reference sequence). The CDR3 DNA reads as TGTGCCAGTGACAGGGGAATCTCTGGGGCCAACGTCCTGACTTTC. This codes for CASDRGISGANVLTF.

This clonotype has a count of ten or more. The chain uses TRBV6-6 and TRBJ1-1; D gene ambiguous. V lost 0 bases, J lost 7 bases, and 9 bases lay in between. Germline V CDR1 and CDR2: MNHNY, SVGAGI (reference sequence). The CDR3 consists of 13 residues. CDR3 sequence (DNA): TGTGCCAGCAGTTACTCCCTAGGGAATGAAGCTTTCTTT. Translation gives CASSYSLGNEAFF.

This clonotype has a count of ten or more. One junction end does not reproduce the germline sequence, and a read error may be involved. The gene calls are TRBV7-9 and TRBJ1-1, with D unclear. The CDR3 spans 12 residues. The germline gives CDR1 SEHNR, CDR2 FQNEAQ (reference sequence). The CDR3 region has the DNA TGTGCCAGCAGCCGTCGGGAGGCTGAGGCTTTCTTT. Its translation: CASSRREAEAFF.